This T cell receptor (beta chain) was sequenced during a study of T-cell memory formation after mild COVID-19 (TCRdb year 2021). Regarding the study in general: TCR sequence clusters from the two donors were found to be largely donor specific. In two donors, T-cell clones that expanded and contracted after mild COVID-19 were followed by sequencing TCRalpha and TCRbeta repertoires longitudinally. The cohort comprised two young, previously healthy adult volunteers, one female and one male.

What the work shows at the level of the full study, not this receptor alone: Only a couple of mild cases were covered by the study, and larger cohorts that include severe cases with pre-infection samples were considered necessary. Whether the second-wave clones peaking on day 37 were SARS-CoV-2 specific was not confirmed. Some responding clones were detected in pre-infection memory, which suggested that pre-existing cross-reactive memory T cells had joined the SARS-CoV-2 response. From day 15 to 85, contracting clones showed balanced CD4/CD8 phenotypes, whereas a second wave of clones that expanded from day 15 to 37 leaned towards CD4+. Contracting CD4+ clones were found mainly in CM and EM memory subsets, while CD8+ clones were enriched in EMRA.

CDR1 and CDR2 (GTSNPN, SVGIG) derive from the germline V gene (reference sequence). Its CDR3 holds 13 amino acids, cysteine through phenylalanine. Only the CDR3 portion is preserved as DNA: 39 bases, with reading frame beginning at the first base. At the junction V is shortened by 0 bases and J by 4 bases, with 7 bases in between. A word on this clonotype: Its antigen is not yet known. The sample holds no much larger clone one base away, and base qualities are not on file.

Ficoll-Paque density gradient centrifugation was used to isolate PBMCs. The sample was run on an Illumina NovaSeq 6000. TCRalpha and TCRbeta cDNA libraries were built by 5'RACE with constant-segment primers, adding sample barcodes and unique molecular identifiers. RNA was extracted from every sample with Trizol reagent. Libraries were amplified in two PCR steps, with a second sample barcode and Illumina TruSeq adapters added in the second step. The libraries were sequenced on an Illumina NovaSeq using 2 x 150 bp paired-end reads. The authors processed their data as follows. With migec v1.2.7, reads were demultiplexed and then collapsed into UMI-guided consensus sequences. Using mixcr v2.1.11, UMI consensuses were aligned to TRA and TRB V and J templates and then assembled into clonotypes. Expanded or contracted clonotypes were those called significant by both edgeR and NoisET, with noise models trained on biological replicates. For edgeR calls, the thresholds were a false discovery rate-adjusted p below 0.01 and a log2 fold-change of 1. As an exploratory analysis of dynamics, max-normalized trajectories of the 1000 most abundant clonotypes were examined by PCA with hierarchical clustering. The CD4 or CD8 phenotype of responding clones was assigned using the separately sequenced CD4+ and CD8+ repertoires. The public reads were reanalyzed by TCRdb: fastp trimming at Q25, MiXCR alignment, in-frame beta chains only. Identical CDR3 protein sequences are pooled into one entry, listed with their most common genes and DNA. The V and J calls come from TCRdb's annotation, not from the publication. In this sample the table shows a few hundred thousand distinct CDR3 sequences, 15% to 20% of which occur a single time. The ten top clones hold under 25% of the sample.

The receptor's source is a man between 18 and 35 years old who had mild COVID-19 (a few samples of this study predate the infection). The sample titles of this study are shuffled in the database, so cell type and time point are left out; the donor was told from shared clones. Specimen: PBMCs or a T cell subset sorted from them (not recorded which). The rearrangement combines TRBV30 with TRBJ1-5, with TRBD1 perhaps the D gene, on 5 matching bases. The base sequence is TGTGCCTGGAGTGTACGGGGGAATCAGCCCCAGCATTTT. This translates into CAWSVRGNQPQHF. Outside the CDR3, residues come from the reference TRBV30 and TRBJ1-5 proteins, so the full variable domain is: SQTIHQWPATLVQPVGSPLSLECTVEGTSNPNLYWYRQAAGRGLQLLFYSVGIGQISSEVPQNLSASRPQDRQFILSSKKLLLSDSGFYLCAWSVRGNQPQHFGDGTRLSIL.